This TCR beta chain was observed in a study of T cells in Graves' hyperthyroidism and ophthalmopathy (dated by TCRdb to 2018 to 2020). Regarding the study in general: Peripheral blood samples were taken at initial diagnosis, before any treatment was given. In six Graves' hyperthyroidism patients, the study also compared T-cell repertoires from thyroid tissue with T-cell repertoires from blood. The approximately 100 discovery patients were divided at random into training and test sets in a 7:3 ratio. According to the paper, TCR Vbeta CDR3 sequencing was carried out on approximately 140 peripheral blood samples, which came from about 45 ophthalmopathy, 70 to 80 hyperthyroidism and about 17 progressor patients. Following sampling, methimazole starting at 30 mg daily was given to hyperthyroidism patients, and high-dose intravenous methylprednisolone was given to ophthalmopathy patients. Whether ophthalmopathy could be predicted prospectively was tested in an independent validation cohort made up of under 20 hyperthyroidism patients plus 17 patients who later progressed to ophthalmopathy. To identify TCR V-J signatures that set the groups apart, the researchers used a discovery cohort of 100 or so patients, made up of around 42 with Graves' ophthalmopathy and about 60 with stable Graves' hyperthyroidism. General conclusions and limits of the study: Blood samples also contained most of the expanded thyroid clonotypes (frequency above 0.001), which suggests that blood repertoires may reflect thyroid immune responses. During validation, the model predicted progression to ophthalmopathy a median of around 6 months ahead of onset, with approximately 71% sensitivity and about 72% specificity. In cross-validation, a model built on a 13 V-J signature told ophthalmopathy apart from stable hyperthyroidism with approximately 91% sensitivity and 81% to 82% specificity, and in testing the same model reached 80%/75%. Sample size was not statistically predetermined, and investigators were not blinded to group allocation.

The CDR3 spans 11 residues, from the cysteine through the phenylalanine. Of the read, only the CDR3 DNA is kept; its 33 bases are in frame from base 1. For CDR1 and CDR2, the germline V gene (reference sequence) lists SGHKS and YYEKEE. V drops 0 bases and J drops 7 bases, leaving 5 bases in between. In the ophthalmopathy patients, disease was moderately to severely active, with a Clinical Activity Score of 3 or more, a NOSPECS grade of 4 or more, and a duration of less than 3 months. The study excluded patients with uncontrolled infections, other autoimmune diseases, pregnancy or lactation. Clinical symptoms, serum thyroxine and TRAb, thyroid ultrasound, and orbital computed tomography formed the basis for the diagnoses. PBMCs were separated from roughly 10 ml of fresh peripheral blood using Ficoll-Paque density gradient centrifugation. Trizol reagent was used to extract total RNA, and RNA quality was then checked on an Agilent 2100 Bioanalyzer.

Amplification of TCR beta CDR3 regions was carried out from RNA transcripts. For the first round of RT-PCR on the TCR CDR3, the HTBI primer set was used together with the Qiagen OneStep RT-PCR kit. The libraries were constructed in a second round of multiplex PCR and then size-selected and purified. Paired-end sequencing of the libraries was performed with 100 bp reads on an Illumina HiSeq2000. Concerning the study's data processing: SOAPnuke was used to process the raw data, with reads discarded if the reads contained adapters or uncalled bases, had a mean Phred below 15, or lacked an exact constant-primer or identifier match. High-quality paired reads were merged using COPE v1.2.5, and each unique nucleotide sequence was defined as a clonotype. MiTCR v1.1 was used to align clonotypes to the IMGT TRBV, TRBD and TRBJ reference segments. Only V-J combinations with frequency above 0.0001, covering 99.2% of repertoires, were analysed. A TCS score was defined as the ratio of F50 (clonal expansion) to E x V (chaos), with BLOSUM62-based TCRdist applied between CDR3 peptides within each V-J. Welch's t-statistics and random forest reduced roughly 530 V-J features to under 15, which were used in a naive Bayes classifier (R e1071). TCRdb cleaned the public reads at Q25 with fastp, built clones with MiXCR and kept in-frame beta chains. Rows merge per CDR3 protein into single entries with the most common DNA and genes. TCRdb assigned the V and J calls; the authors' analysis was not used. A total of around 300,000 distinct CDR3 sequences appear in this sample, 22% of them only once. The top ten constitute 50% to 75% of the sample.

This clonotype was seen at least ten times. No antigen is known for it. Per-base quality was not reported, and no clone a single base away is much larger than it. This chain joins TRBV5-5 to TRBJ2-7; no confident D gene assignment can be made. The sample comprised blood. The origin of this receptor is a man aged 25 to 45 with Graves' ophthalmopathy. The CDR3 has the sequence CASSLAQEQYF. The DNA sequence is TGTGCCAGCAGCTTGGCCCAGGAGCAGTACTTC.